This record concerns one T cell receptor beta chain sequence. This clonotype was observed many times. The target of this receptor is not known. Base qualities are not at hand, and no much larger clone is one base apart. The entry originates in a study of T cells after yellow fever vaccination (dated by TCRdb to about 2019). Looking at the study overall: Libraries from fractions with low cell numbers were prepared with the SMART-Seq v4 Ultra Low Input RNA kit. To track T-cell clones before and after primary and booster YFV17D yellow fever vaccination, bulk TCR alpha and beta repertoires were sequenced longitudinally. Two healthy male donors, one aged 18 to 30 and one aged 30 to 40 years, made up the cohort. Bulk PBMC replicates and cell subsets were isolated from blood drawn at multiple timepoints before and after both primary and secondary immunization. Study-level results and caveats: Computational filtering was required because FACS-sorted repertoires could contain abundant contaminating clonotypes from the bulk population. The secondary T-cell response was weaker than the primary response but faster, peaking on day 5 instead of day 15. Because only two donors were included in the study, the extent to which the findings can be generalized is limited. After the booster, most of the clones that had expanded following primary vaccination were detected again (just under 97% of CD4 and more than 85% of CD8), which suggests that memory was broadly maintained. A small share of clonotypes occurred in both CD4 and CD8 compartments, likely arising from convergent recombination.

CDR1 and CDR2, looked up from the germline V gene (reference sequence), are LNHDA and SQIVND. The CDR3 runs 15 residues from the cysteine to the phenylalanine. Only CDR3 DNA is held: 45 bases, read in frame from base 1. Trimming accounts for 5 bases at V and 0 bases at J, while the number of junction bases matched to no gene is 4. TCR cDNA was made using 5'RACE template switching, a step that added a universal primer site and unique molecular identifiers. Priming of cDNA synthesis was performed from both the TCR alpha and TCR beta constant segments. Libraries were amplified in two PCR steps, with sample barcodes and sequencing adapters added in the second step. Sequencing of libraries was performed on Illumina HiSeq 2500 (2x100 bp) or NovaSeq (2x150 bp). On the study's bioinformatics: MIGEC handled demultiplexing of reads and collapsing into UMI consensus sequences, while MiXCR performed V(D)J alignment. Vaccine-responding clonotypes were defined with edgeR using replicate PBMC samples, requiring FDR below 0.01 and a log2 fold change above 5 up to day 15. Each bulk clonotype was labeled CD4 or CD8 based on which sequenced repertoire, CD4 or CD8, contained the clonotype at higher abundance. TCRdb trimmed the raw reads at Q25, called clones with MiXCR and kept productive beta chains. Under each unique CDR3 protein, matching rows form one entry showing the most common genes and DNA. The V and J calls follow TCRdb's processing rather than the paper's. Within this sample are a few hundred thousand distinct CDR3 sequences, with roughly 10% of them counted one time only. The top ten hold around 18% of the sample.

Read against the paper, the sample's treatment or condition label means: live attenuated yellow fever vaccine strain. Two biological replicates of bulk PBMCs were collected at each blood-draw timepoint. A standard Ficoll-Paque protocol was used to isolate PBMCs from peripheral blood. RNA was extracted with TriZol from bulk PBMCs, CD4 and CD8 fractions, and dextramer-positive and dextramer-negative fractions. This receptor chain uses TRBV19 and TRBJ2-3, and 8 junctional nucleotides match TRBD2. The input for sequencing was PBMCs, taken on the day of the first yellow fever vaccination. The receptor was derived from a man aged 18 to 30 who received the YFV17D yellow fever vaccine. The CDR3: CASSPGGASTDTQYF. Read as DNA, the sequence is TGTGCCAGTAGTCCCGGGGGGGCGAGCACAGATACGCAGTATTTT.